The 19 T cell receptor beta chains presented below share a single source sample, sequenced in a study of ipilimumab plus nivolumab after autologous stem cell transplantation. Profiled with immunoSEQ multiplex PCR; TCRdb holds only in-frame clones, not every one. This sample carries fewer than 95,000 clones, about 83% of them seen once, and the ten largest clones take roughly 2.2%. The sequenced sample was PBMCs, obtained in a trial of ipilimumab plus nivolumab as post-transplant consolidation. The receptors were gathered from a male donor with diffuse large B-cell lymphoma.

The chain couples TRBV25-1 to TRBJ1-1; D gene unclear. The germline V and J ends were trimmed by 5 bases and 1 base, with 14 bases remaining between them. The CDR3 consists of 15 residues. CDR1 is MGHDK and CDR2 is SYGVNS in the germline V gene. The CDR3 protein is CASSPGSRRNTEAFF. In DNA form, the CDR3 reads TGTGCCAGCAGTCCGGGGTCCCGACGGAACACTGAAGCTTTCTTT.

The J gene is TRBJ1-1, the V gene TRBV9; the match to TRBD1 covers 8 bases. The CDR3 totals 14 residues. Germline V lookup: CDR1 SGDLS, CDR2 YYNGEE. Trimming removed 4 bases from V and 5 bases from J; junction bases left unmatched: 7. The CDR3 DNA follows: TGTGCCAGCAGCACCGGGACAGGTAGGACTGAAGCTTTCTTT. This encodes CASSTGTGRTEAFF.

J is TRBJ2-7 and V is TRBV2, with TRBD2 matching 11 bases. V lost 8 bases, J lost 6 bases, and 9 bases stayed unmatched. The CDR3 length is 14 residues. Germline loops: CDR1 SNHLY, CDR2 FYNNEI. CDR3 region: CASLRLAGIGEQYF. The CDR3 nucleotides are TGTGCCAGCCTTAGACTAGCGGGGATTGGCGAGCAGTACTTC.

This clone was counted once. The V call is TRBV7-2, the J call TRBJ2-5; D might be TRBD1 (5 bases). The V end lost 3 bases, the J end lost 5 bases, and 13 bases lay between the germline ends. This CDR3 spans 14 amino acids. In germline, CDR1 is SGHTA, CDR2 FQGNSA. The CDR3 loop reads CASSFQGAGETQYF. Here the CDR3 DNA reads TGTGCCAGCAGCTTTCAAGGGGCCGGCGAGACCCAGTACTTC.

This clone appeared once. The chain carries TRBV19 and TRBJ2-2; TRBD2 matches 12 bases. Germline V gene sequence: CDR1 LNHDA, CDR2 SQIVND (reference sequence). CDR3 length equals 16 residues. With V trimmed by 7 bases and J by 1 base, 4 bases remained unmatched. The CDR3 coding sequence is TGTGCCAGTAAAGCGACTAGCGGGGGGAACACCGGGGAGCTGTTTTTT. Residues: CASKATSGGNTGELFF.

The chain links TRBV19 to TRBJ1-1; D is unresolved. The CDR3 extends over 14 amino acids. Per germline, CDR1 LNHDA and CDR2 SQIVND (reference sequence). V dropped 7 bases and J dropped 8 bases, with 20 bases sitting between them. CDR3 in DNA: TGTGCCAGTATCCCTCCCCAGCGTCAATCCGAAGCTTTCTTT. It translates to CASIPPQRQSEAFF.

This sequence joins TRBV6-1 and TRBJ1-3; D uncertain. The CDR3 extends over 15 amino acids. Germline loops: CDR1 MNHNS, CDR2 SASEGT. Trimming left V 10 bases short and J 0 bases short, with 16 bases between. CDR3 bases: TGTGCCACAAAACCTGGGCCCAGCTCTGGAAACACCATATATTTT. It encodes CATKPGPSSGNTIYF.

The chain joins TRBV6-1 to TRBJ1-1; D not certain. Germline V lookup: CDR1 MNHNS, CDR2 SASEGT. V dropped 7 bases and J dropped 0 bases, with 9 bases sitting between them. The CDR3 length is 13 residues. CDR3 sequence (DNA): TGTGCCAGCAAGAAGTTTGTGAACACTGAAGCTTTCTTT. It specifies CASKKFVNTEAFF.

V gene TRBV4-1 combines with J gene TRBJ2-3; 10 nucleotides line up with TRBD2. This CDR3 contains 15 residues. The junction had 4 bases not matched to a gene; V was cut back by 2 bases and J by 5 bases. Germline V gene data show CDR1 as MGHRA and CDR2 as YSYEKL. This chain's CDR3 is CASSQSSGGLDTQYF. The CDR3, as DNA: TGCGCCAGCAGCCAATCTAGCGGGGGCCTAGATACGCAGTATTTT.

The rearrangement joins TRBV28 to TRBJ2-7, with TRBD1 identical over 7 bases. Germline CDR1 and CDR2: MDHEN and SYDVKM. The J segment lost 2 bases and the V segment lost 6 bases, leaving 10 bases of the junction unmatched. This CDR3 is 15 amino acids long. CDR3 coding DNA: TGTGCCAGCAGGTCCTCCGGGACAGTACCCTACGAGCAGTACTTC. It encodes CASRSSGTVPYEQYF.

The genes are TRBV4-1 and TRBJ2-6; 14 nucleotides line up with TRBD2. This CDR3 spans 21 amino acids. The germline V gene has CDR1 MGHRA and CDR2 YSYEKL. The ends lost 0 bases at V and 0 bases at J; junction bases unmatched: 7. CDR3 bases: TGCGCCAGCAGCCAAGATCGACTAGCGGGGGGGCCTTTCTCTGGGGCCAACGTCCTGACTTTC. The encoded protein is CASSQDRLAGGPFSGANVLTF.

The chain uses TRBV19 and TRBJ1-5; the D is unclear. Trimming pared 1 base from V and 3 bases from J, leaving 10 bases between. Germline values: CDR1 LNHDA, CDR2 SQIVND (reference sequence). CDR3 length: 15 residues. The CDR3 sequence is CASSIGMGFNQPQHF. The CDR3 DNA is TGTGCCAGTAGTATAGGTATGGGATTCAATCAGCCCCAGCATTTT.

This chain links TRBV29-1 with TRBJ1-2, with D perhaps TRBD1 (6 bases). The CDR3 contains 14 residues. The ends were cut back, 0 bases at V and 7 bases at J, with 15 bases in the middle. Germline V gene lookup returns CDR1 SQVTM and CDR2 ANQGSEA. As DNA, the CDR3 is TGCAGCGTTGAAGATCATCCCAGGGGTCTTGGCTACACCTTC. As protein: CSVEDHPRGLGYTF.

The J gene is TRBJ1-4, the V gene TRBV19, with 9 bases aligning to TRBD1. This CDR3 comprises 15 residues. Germline loops: CDR1 LNHDA, CDR2 SQIVND (reference sequence). The ends lost 5 bases at V and 1 base at J; junction bases unmatched: 2. Written as DNA, the CDR3 is TGTGCCAGTAGTCCGGGACAGGGAACTAATGAAAAACTGTTTTTT. Its protein product is CASSPGQGTNEKLFF.

The CDR3 DNA reads as TGCAGCGGAAGACAGGGCACTGAAGCTTTCTTT. Its translation is CSGRQGTEAFF. The chain employs TRBV29-1 and TRBJ1-1; TRBD1 matches at 7 bases. CDR1 and CDR2 (germline): SQVTM, ANQGSEA. This CDR3 region has 11 residues. J gave up 4 bases and V 7 bases, and 3 bases lay outside the gene matches.

V usage is TRBV7-5 and J usage is TRBJ2-5; the table's TRBD2 call for D was not verified on the DNA. TRBV7-5 is noted as a pseudogene. The CDR3 is 10 amino acids. The CDR3 coding sequence is TGTGTCACACCGTATAGGTCTCGGGACTTC. Translated, it gives CVTPYRSRDF.

In its sample, this clone was seen once. V gene TRBV7-2 combines with J gene TRBJ1-4; D may be TRBD1 (5 bases). Germline CDR1 reads SGHTA; CDR2 reads FQGNSA. The V end lost 6 bases, the J end lost 0 bases, and 11 bases lay between the germline ends. The CDR3 contains 15 residues. This CDR3 is CASRGPGTTNEKLFF. CDR3 coding DNA: TGTGCCAGCAGAGGACCAGGGACAACTAATGAAAAACTGTTTTTT.

The chain couples TRBV7-2 to TRBJ1-2; TRBD1 matches at 7 bases. The length of the CDR3 is 15 residues. From germline, CDR1 is SGHTA and CDR2 FQGNSA. The V gene end was trimmed by 5 bases and the J gene end by 0 bases; junction bases not matched to a gene: 6. CDR3 residues: CASSPEGAANYGYTF. CDR3 nucleotides: TGTGCCAGCAGCCCCGAGGGGGCGGCTAACTATGGCTACACCTTC.

The chain recombines TRBV6-1 with TRBJ1-2; the D gene is possibly TRBD1 (6 bases). The CDR3 loop spans 14 amino acids. Germline V gives CDR1 MNHNS, CDR2 SASEGT. V lost 8 bases and J lost 5, with 18 bases in between. CDR3 sequence: CASLNTGQGYGYTF. The CDR3 DNA reads TGTGCCAGCTTAAACACGGGACAAGGGTATGGCTACACCTTC.